Listed below are T cell receptor beta chains from one sample, sequenced in a study of blood T cell repertoires in COVID-19. Sequenced by immunoSEQ multiplex PCR; TCRdb stores in-frame clones only, minus some. The sample consists of about 130,000 clones, approximately 82% of them appearing once. Sample: peripheral blood. Receptors were obtained from a man aged 55 to 70 who had recovered from COVID-19. Each CDR3 is given without its conserved first and last residue. The order of the fields is V gene, J gene, CDR3 protein.

v_call: TRBV28; j_call: TRBJ2-1; cdr3_aa: ASSWGGERNEQF
v_call: TRBV28; j_call: TRBJ2-1; cdr3_aa: ASRPGQDYNEQF
v_call: TRBV3-1/TRBV3-2; j_call: TRBJ1-4; cdr3_aa: ASSLINEKLF
v_call: TRBV2; j_call: TRBJ1-5; cdr3_aa: ASSERGVNQPQH
v_call: TRBV20-1; j_call: TRBJ1-6; cdr3_aa: SASGFAANSPLH
v_call: TRBV24-1; j_call: TRBJ2-2; cdr3_aa: ATSDYRGPGELF
v_call: TRBV3-1/TRBV3-2; j_call: TRBJ2-3; cdr3_aa: ASSPGGGAPDTQY
v_call: TRBV5-5; j_call: TRBJ1-6; cdr3_aa: ASSMGQVRDNSPLH
v_call: TRBV28; j_call: TRBJ1-5; cdr3_aa: ASYRGQDQPQH
v_call: TRBV10-3; j_call: TRBJ2-7; cdr3_aa: AISLAGVNYEQY
v_call: TRBV11-2; j_call: TRBJ1-1; cdr3_aa: ASSYHNVMNTEAF
v_call: TRBV19; j_call: TRBJ2-2; cdr3_aa: ASRWDSNTGELF
v_call: TRBV27; j_call: TRBJ2-1; cdr3_aa: ASRRSGGISYNEQF
v_call: TRBV7-9; j_call: TRBJ2-3; cdr3_aa: ASSSSGRGGTDTQY
v_call: TRBV3-1/TRBV3-2; j_call: TRBJ1-4; cdr3_aa: ASSPTDANEKLF
v_call: TRBV7-3; j_call: TRBJ2-4; cdr3_aa: ASSLSAGGPAKNIQY
v_call: TRBV25-1; j_call: TRBJ2-2; cdr3_aa: ASSDRGYTGELF
v_call: TRBV6-5; j_call: TRBJ1-6; cdr3_aa: ASTRQGVSLH
v_call: TRBV27; j_call: TRBJ2-2; cdr3_aa: ASSGTRTGTTGELF
v_call: TRBV3-1/TRBV3-2; j_call: TRBJ1-5; cdr3_aa: ASSQVDATGGFVVNQPQH
v_call: TRBV7-2; j_call: TRBJ1-5; cdr3_aa: ASSLTGHSNQPQH